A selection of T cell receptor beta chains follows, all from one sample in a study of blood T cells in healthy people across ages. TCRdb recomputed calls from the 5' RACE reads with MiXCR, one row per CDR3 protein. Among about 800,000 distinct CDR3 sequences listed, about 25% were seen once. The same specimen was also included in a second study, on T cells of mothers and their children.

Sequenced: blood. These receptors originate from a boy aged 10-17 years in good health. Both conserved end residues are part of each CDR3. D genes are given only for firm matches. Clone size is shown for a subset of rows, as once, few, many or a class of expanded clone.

DNA: TGTGCCAGCAGCTTAAGACCCCCAAACGTCGGGGAGCTGTTTTTT
CDR3: CASSLRPPNVGELFF
V: TRBV7-9
D: NA
J: TRBJ2-2
size: NA

DNA: TGTGCCAGCAGTGGAAACTACGAGCAGTACTTC
CDR3: CASSGNYEQYF
V: TRBV5-1
D: NA
J: TRBJ2-7
size: many

DNA: TGTGCCAGCAGTTCCCGAGGTTCTCGGGAGCCCTACGAGCAGTACTTC
CDR3: CASSSRGSREPYEQYF
V: TRBV28
D: NA
J: TRBJ2-7
size: few

DNA: TGCGCCAGCAGCTTGACCCCGGACAGACAAGAGACCCAGTACTTC
CDR3: CASSLTPDRQETQYF
V: TRBV5-1
D: NA
J: TRBJ2-5
size: few

DNA: TGCAGTGCTAGAGATCTTGTGGGCAATCAGCCCCAGCATTTT
CDR3: CSARDLVGNQPQHF
V: TRBV20-1
D: NA
J: TRBJ1-5
size: NA

DNA: TGTGCCAGCAGCTTTACTAGCGGGCTTTCTAGCTCCTACAATGAGCAGTTCTTC
CDR3: CASSFTSGLSSSYNEQFF
V: TRBV7-9
D: TRBD2
J: TRBJ2-1
size: few

DNA: TGCAGTGCCAGAACAGGAGGGGGGGATGAGACCCAGTACTTC
CDR3: CSARTGGGDETQYF
V: TRBV20-1
D: NA
J: TRBJ2-5
size: NA

DNA: TGTGCCAGCAGCTTAGGTGGGGGGCCCCACGAGCAGTACTTC
CDR3: CASSLGGGPHEQYF
V: TRBV7-6
D: NA
J: TRBJ2-7
size: few

DNA: TGTGCCAGCAGTTTCTGGGCAACCTCTGGAAACACCATATATTTT
CDR3: CASSFWATSGNTIYF
V: TRBV12-3/TRBV12-4
D: NA
J: TRBJ1-3
size: NA

DNA: TGTGCCAGCAGCTTAAGTGCGGGGCGGGAAAAACTGTTTTTT
CDR3: CASSLSAGREKLFF
V: TRBV7-8
D: NA
J: TRBJ1-4
size: NA

DNA: TGCGCCAGTAGGTCGACAGGGAAGAATTCACCCCTCCACTTT
CDR3: CASRSTGKNSPLHF
V: TRBV5-1
D: TRBD1
J: TRBJ1-6
size: few

DNA: TGTGCCAGCAGCTTGGACCCGGGACAGAACAATGAGCAGTTCTTC
CDR3: CASSLDPGQNNEQFF
V: TRBV7-6
D: TRBD1
J: TRBJ2-1
size: few

DNA: TGCAGTGCTCAAGACAGGGTTCTTGGAAAACTGTTTTTT
CDR3: CSAQDRVLGKLFF
V: TRBV20-1
D: TRBD1
J: TRBJ1-4
size: few

DNA: TGCAGTGCTGAGAACACCGGGGAGCTGTTTTTT
CDR3: CSAENTGELFF
V: TRBV20-1
D: NA
J: TRBJ2-2
size: NA

DNA: TGCAGTGCTAGAGACTGGGGGGCGGGGGGAGATACGCAGTATTTT
CDR3: CSARDWGAGGDTQYF
V: TRBV20-1
D: TRBD2
J: TRBJ2-3
size: NA

DNA: TGTGCCAGCAGTCCCTCTGGTTTGGGGGGGTGGTCGGAAGAGACCCAGTACTTC
CDR3: CASSPSGLGGWSEETQYF
V: TRBV28
D: TRBD2
J: TRBJ2-5
size: many

DNA: TGCGCCAGCAGCCCGGCAAAGAGCTCCTACGAGCAGTACTTC
CDR3: CASSPAKSSYEQYF
V: TRBV4-3
D: NA
J: TRBJ2-7
size: NA

DNA: TGTGCCAGCAGCCTCCTACAGGGGGCCGATGAGCAGTTCTTC
CDR3: CASSLLQGADEQFF
V: TRBV11-2
D: TRBD1
J: TRBJ2-1
size: NA

DNA: TGTGCCACCAGCAGAGATATGGAGACCGGGGAGCTGTTTTTT
CDR3: CATSRDMETGELFF
V: TRBV15
D: NA
J: TRBJ2-2
size: NA

DNA: TGTGCCAGCAGCTTAGCGGGGGGGTGGCGGGAATACAATGAGCAGTTCTTC
CDR3: CASSLAGGWREYNEQFF
V: TRBV7-8
D: TRBD2
J: TRBJ2-1
size: NA

DNA: TGCAGTGCCCGAGCGGGGGGCCTTAATATGGATACGCAGTATTTT
CDR3: CSARAGGLNMDTQYF
V: TRBV20-1
D: TRBD2
J: TRBJ2-3
size: few

DNA: TGCGCCAGCAATTCTCGGGACAGAAGTAATGAAAAACTGTTTTTT
CDR3: CASNSRDRSNEKLFF
V: TRBV4-1
D: TRBD1
J: TRBJ1-4
size: NA

DNA: TGTGCCAGCAGCACATCCTTGGAAGAGCAGTACTTC
CDR3: CASSTSLEEQYF
V: TRBV6-2/TRBV6-3
D: NA
J: TRBJ2-5
size: few